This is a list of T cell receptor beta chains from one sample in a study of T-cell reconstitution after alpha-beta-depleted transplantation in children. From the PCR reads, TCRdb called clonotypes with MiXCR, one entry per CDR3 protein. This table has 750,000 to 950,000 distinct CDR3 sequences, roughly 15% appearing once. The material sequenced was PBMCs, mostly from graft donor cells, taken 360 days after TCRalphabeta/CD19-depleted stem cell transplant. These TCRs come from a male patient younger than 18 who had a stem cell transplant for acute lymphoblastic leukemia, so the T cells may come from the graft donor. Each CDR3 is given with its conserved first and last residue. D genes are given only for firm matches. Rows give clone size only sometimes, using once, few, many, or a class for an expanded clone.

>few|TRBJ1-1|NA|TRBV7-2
TGTGCCAGCAGCCCCGGACCCAGGACCATCACTGAAGCTTTCTTT
CASSPGPRTITEAFF
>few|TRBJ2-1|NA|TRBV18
TGTGCCAGCTCAGCCTATTTTCCGCCCGGCAATGAGCAGTTCTTC
CASSAYFPPGNEQFF
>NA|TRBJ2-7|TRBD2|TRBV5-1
TGCGCCAGCAGCACTACTAGCGGGAGCTACGAGCAGTACTTC
CASSTTSGSYEQYF
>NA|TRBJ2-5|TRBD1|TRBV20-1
TGCAGTGCTAGAAGGGACAGGGGTTCCCAAGAGACCCAGTACTTC
CSARRDRGSQETQYF
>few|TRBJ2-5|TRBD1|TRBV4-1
TGCGCCAGCAGCCAAGGTGGACAGGGGAAGACCCAGTACTTC
CASSQGGQGKTQYF
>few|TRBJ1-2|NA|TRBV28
TGTGCCAGCAGCCAGACGGCCTATGGCTACACCTTC
CASSQTAYGYTF
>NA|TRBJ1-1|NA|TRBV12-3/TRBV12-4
NA
CASSFGPGLNTEAFF
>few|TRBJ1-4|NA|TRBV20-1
TGCAGTGCTAGGGACTCCAGGGTAACTAATGAAAAACTGTTTTTT
CSARDSRVTNEKLFF
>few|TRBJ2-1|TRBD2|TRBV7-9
TGTGCCAGCAGCCTAGCGGGAGAGTTAGGAAATGAGCAGTTCTTC
CASSLAGELGNEQFF
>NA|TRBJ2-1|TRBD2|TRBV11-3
TGTGCCAGCAGCTTAGTGGGACTAGGCTCCTACAATGAGCAGTTCTTC
CASSLVGLGSYNEQFF
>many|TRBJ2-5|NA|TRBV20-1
TGCAGTGCTACTTCGAGCCTTCAAGAGACCCAGTACTTC
CSATSSLQETQYF
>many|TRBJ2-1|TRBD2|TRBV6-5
TGTGCCAGCAACGATCCCGGGACTAGCGGTTCCTACAATGAGCAGTTCTTC
CASNDPGTSGSYNEQFF
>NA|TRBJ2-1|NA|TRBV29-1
TGCAGCGGCGAGGGGGACTCCTACAATGAGCAGTTCTTC
CSGEGDSYNEQFF
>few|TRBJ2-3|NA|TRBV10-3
TGTGCCATCAGTGAGTCAGGTAGCCGCCTCGCAGATACGCAGTATTTT
CAISESGSRLADTQYF
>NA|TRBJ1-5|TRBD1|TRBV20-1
TGCAGTGCTTGGGACAGATATCAGCCCCAGCATTTT
CSAWDRYQPQHF
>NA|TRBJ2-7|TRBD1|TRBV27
TGTGCCAGCAGTTTGATCGGACAGGGAAGGAACGAGCAGTACTTC
CASSLIGQGRNEQYF
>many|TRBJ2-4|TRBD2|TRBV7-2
TGTGCCAGCAGCTCAGACCTAGCGGGAGTCGGCATTCAGTACTTC
CASSSDLAGVGIQYF
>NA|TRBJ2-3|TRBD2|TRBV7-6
TGTGCCAGCAGCTTAGGCGTTAGCGGGAGACCTCCAGATACGCAGTATTTT
CASSLGVSGRPPDTQYF
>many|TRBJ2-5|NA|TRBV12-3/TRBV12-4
TGTGCCAGCAGTTCTTCAGGGTTGATCGAGACCCAGTACTTC
CASSSSGLIETQYF
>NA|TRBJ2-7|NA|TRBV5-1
TGCGCCAGCAGCTCAATATTTCGCTCCCAATACGAGCAGTACTTC
CASSSIFRSQYEQYF
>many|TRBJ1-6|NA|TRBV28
TGTGCCAGCAGTAAAGGGGTCCGCAATTCACCCCTCCACTTT
CASSKGVRNSPLHF
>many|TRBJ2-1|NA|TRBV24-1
TGTGCCACCAGTGATTTCTCCGCAGGGTGGGAGCAGTTCTTC
CATSDFSAGWEQFF
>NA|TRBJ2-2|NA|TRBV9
TGTGCCAGCAGCCCGACGCGAAGGGATACCGGGGAGCTGTTTTTT
CASSPTRRDTGELFF
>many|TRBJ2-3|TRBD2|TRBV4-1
TGCGCCAGCAGCCAAGGGACTAGCGTCACAGATACGCAGTATTTT
CASSQGTSVTDTQYF
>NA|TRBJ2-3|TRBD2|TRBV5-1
TGCGCCAGCAGCTTGGGGACTAGCGGGATGACAGATACGCAGTATTTT
CASSLGTSGMTDTQYF
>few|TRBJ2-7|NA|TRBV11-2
TGTGCCAGCACCCACCCTGGGGGCACGGAGTACTTC
CASTHPGGTEYF
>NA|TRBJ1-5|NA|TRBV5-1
TGCGCCAGCAGCTTGAGCGGGACCTACAATCAGCCCCAGCATTTT
CASSLSGTYNQPQHF
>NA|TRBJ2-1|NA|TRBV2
TGTGCCAGCAGTGGGCAACAGGCGGTTGTGAATGAGCAGTTCTTC
CASSGQQAVVNEQFF
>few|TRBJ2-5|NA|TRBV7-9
TGTGCCAGCAGCTCTAGTTTAGCTTACCAAGAGACCCAGTACTTC
CASSSSLAYQETQYF
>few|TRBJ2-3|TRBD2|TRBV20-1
TGCAGTGCTAGCGGGAGGGCCCGTAGCACAGATACGCAGTATTTT
CSASGRARSTDTQYF
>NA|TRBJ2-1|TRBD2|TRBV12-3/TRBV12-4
TGTGCCAGCAGTTTAATCCCGCCTAGCGGGAGAGCAAATGAGCAGTTCTTC
CASSLIPPSGRANEQFF
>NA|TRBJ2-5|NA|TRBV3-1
TGTGCCAGCAGCCAAGATCTTCTGTTTTGGTACCCACAAAAAGAGACCCAGTACTTC
CASSQDLLFWYPQKETQYF
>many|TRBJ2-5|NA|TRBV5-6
TGTGCCAGCAGATACAGGGGGAGGGTAGAGACCCAGTACTTC
CASRYRGRVETQYF
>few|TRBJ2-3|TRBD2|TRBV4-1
TGCGCCAGCGGACGGCTAGCGGGAACGACAGATACGCAGTATTTT
CASGRLAGTTDTQYF
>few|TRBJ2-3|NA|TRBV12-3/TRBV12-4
TGTGCCAGCAGTAACCGAGATAGATACACAGATACGCAGTATTTT
CASSNRDRYTDTQYF
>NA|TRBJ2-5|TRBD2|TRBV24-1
TGTGCCACCAGCCACCGGTCGGGGGGGCAAGAGACCCAGTACTTC
CATSHRSGGQETQYF
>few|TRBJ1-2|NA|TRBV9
TGTGCCAGCAGCGAGGAGGGGCTACAATATGGCTACACCTTC
CASSEEGLQYGYTF
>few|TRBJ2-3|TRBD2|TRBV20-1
TGCAGTGCTTGGAGGAGGACTAGCGGAAGCACAGATACGCAGTATTTT
CSAWRRTSGSTDTQYF
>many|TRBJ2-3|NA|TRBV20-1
TGCAGCCAAGCAAGAGCAGATACGCAGTATTTT
CSQARADTQYF
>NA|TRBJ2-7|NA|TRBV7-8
TGTGCCAGCAGCTTACCGGGACACGGATCCTACGAGCAGTACTTC
CASSLPGHGSYEQYF
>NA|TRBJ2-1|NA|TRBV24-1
TGTGCCGCCCTTCCCGAAGTAGCGGTCGCCTCCTACAATGAGCAGTTCTTC
CAALPEVAVASYNEQFF
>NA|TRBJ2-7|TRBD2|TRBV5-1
TGCGCCAGCAGCTTGGCCGTAGTAGCGGGAGGCTACGAGCAGTACTTC
CASSLAVVAGGYEQYF
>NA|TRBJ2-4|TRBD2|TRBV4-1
TGCGCCAGCAGCCAAGGATTAGCGGGAGGGGCGGCCAAAAACATTCAGTACTTC
CASSQGLAGGAAKNIQYF
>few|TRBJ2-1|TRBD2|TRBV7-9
TGTGCCAGCAGCTTAGTAGCGGGAGGGTTCCACAATGAGCAGTTCTTC
CASSLVAGGFHNEQFF
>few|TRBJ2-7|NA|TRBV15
TGTGCCACCAGCAGAACCCGACAGGCTACCTACGAGCAGTACTTC
CATSRTRQATYEQYF
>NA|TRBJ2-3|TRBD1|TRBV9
TGTGCCAGCAGCGACGGGACAGAGAGGTCAGATACGCAGTATTTT
CASSDGTERSDTQYF
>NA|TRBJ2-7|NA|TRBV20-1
TGCAGTGCTAGAGGAGGGAGAGGGTACGAGCAGTACTTC
CSARGGRGYEQYF
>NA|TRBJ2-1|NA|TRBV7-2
TGTGCCAGCAGCTTGATTTCCGGGACCCCTTACAATGAGCAGTTCTTC
CASSLISGTPYNEQFF
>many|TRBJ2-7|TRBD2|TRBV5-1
TGCGCCAGCAGCGCCGGGACTAGCGGGAGATATAACTTC
CASSAGTSGRYNF
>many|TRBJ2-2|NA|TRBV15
TGTGCCACCAGCGGACGACATTCATGGACCGGGGAGCTGTTTTTT
CATSGRHSWTGELFF
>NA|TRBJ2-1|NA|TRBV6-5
TGTGCCAGCAGTTACAGCGGACAGGGAGGGCGTGAGCAGTTCTTC
CASSYSGQGGREQFF
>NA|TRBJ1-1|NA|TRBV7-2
TGTGCCAGCACCTTACGCCCGGCAGGCGTGAACACTGAAGCTTTCTTT
CASTLRPAGVNTEAFF
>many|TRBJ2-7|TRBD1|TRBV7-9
TGTGCCAGCAGCTCGGACAGGGGCTACGAGCAGTACTTC
CASSSDRGYEQYF
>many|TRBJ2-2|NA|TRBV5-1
TGCGCCAGCCAGGTTGGGGTCACCGGGGAGCTGTTTTTT
CASQVGVTGELFF